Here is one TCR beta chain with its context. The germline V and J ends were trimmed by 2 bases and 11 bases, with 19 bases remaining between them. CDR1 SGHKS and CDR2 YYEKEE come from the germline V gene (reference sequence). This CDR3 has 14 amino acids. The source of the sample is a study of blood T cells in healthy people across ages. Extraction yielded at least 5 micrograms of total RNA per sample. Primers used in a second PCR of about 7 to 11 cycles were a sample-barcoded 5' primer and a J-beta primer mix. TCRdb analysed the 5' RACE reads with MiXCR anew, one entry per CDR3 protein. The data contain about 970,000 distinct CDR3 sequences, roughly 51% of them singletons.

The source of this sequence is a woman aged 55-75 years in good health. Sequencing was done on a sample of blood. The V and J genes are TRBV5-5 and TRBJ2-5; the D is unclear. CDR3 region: CASSLRLDGVNQYF. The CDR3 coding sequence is TGTGCCAGCAGCTTAAGGTTGGACGGCGTGAATCAGTACTTC.